The source of this T cell receptor beta chain is a study of T cell changes during pregnancy in multiple sclerosis. Assay: immunoSEQ multiplex PCR; the TCRdb copy retains only in-frame clones and omits some. The repertoire holds around 56,000 clones, with approximately 90% as singletons. The clonotype was recovered from a female donor in good health, enrolled as a control in a pregnancy study. The specimen comprised peripheral blood, sampled in the first trimester of pregnancy.

CDR3 nucleotide sequence: TGTGCCATCACCGGACAGGGCGCCTCTTACGAGCAGTACTTC. It specifies CAITGQGASYEQYF. The V gene is TRBV10-3, the J gene TRBJ2-7; TRBD1 agrees at 8 bases. With V trimmed by 7 bases and J by 4 bases, 9 bases remained unmatched. Germline loops: CDR1 ENHRY, CDR2 SYGVKD. There are 14 residues in the CDR3.